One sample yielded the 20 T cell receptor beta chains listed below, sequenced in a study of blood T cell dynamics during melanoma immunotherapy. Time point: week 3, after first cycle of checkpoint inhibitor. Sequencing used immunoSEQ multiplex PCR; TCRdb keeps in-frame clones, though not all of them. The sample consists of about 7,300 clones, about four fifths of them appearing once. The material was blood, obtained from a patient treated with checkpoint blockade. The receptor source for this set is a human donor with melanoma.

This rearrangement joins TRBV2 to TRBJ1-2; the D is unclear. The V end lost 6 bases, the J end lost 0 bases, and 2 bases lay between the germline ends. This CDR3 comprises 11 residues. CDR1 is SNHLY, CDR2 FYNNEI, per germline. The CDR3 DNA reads TGTGCCAGCAGGGCTAACTATGGCTACACCTTC. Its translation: CASRANYGYTF.

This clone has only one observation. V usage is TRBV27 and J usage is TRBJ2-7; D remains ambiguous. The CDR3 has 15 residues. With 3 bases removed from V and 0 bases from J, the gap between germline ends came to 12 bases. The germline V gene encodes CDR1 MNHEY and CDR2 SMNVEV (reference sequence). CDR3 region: CASSLYGKGSYEQYF. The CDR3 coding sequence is TGTGCCAGCAGTTTGTACGGAAAAGGCTCCTACGAGCAGTACTTC.

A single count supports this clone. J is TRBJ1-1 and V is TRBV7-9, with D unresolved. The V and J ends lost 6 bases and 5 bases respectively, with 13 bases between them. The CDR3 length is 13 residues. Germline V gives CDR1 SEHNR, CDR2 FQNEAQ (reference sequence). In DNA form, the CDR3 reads TGTGCCAGCAGTCCCTCCATGAGGACTGAAGCTTTCTTT. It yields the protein CASSPSMRTEAFF.

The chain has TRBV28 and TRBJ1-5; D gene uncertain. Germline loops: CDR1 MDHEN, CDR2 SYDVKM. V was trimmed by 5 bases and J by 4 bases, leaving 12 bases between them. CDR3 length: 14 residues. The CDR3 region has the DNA TGTGCCAGCAGTACCTCCCGGGGTAATCAGCCCCAGCATTTT. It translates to CASSTSRGNQPQHF. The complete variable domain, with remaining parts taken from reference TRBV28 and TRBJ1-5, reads DVKVTQSSRYLVKRTGEKVFLECVQDMDHENMFWYRQDPGLGLRLIYFSYDVKMKEKGDIPEGYSVSREKKERFSLILESASTNQTSMYLCASSTSRGNQPQHFGDGTRLSIL.

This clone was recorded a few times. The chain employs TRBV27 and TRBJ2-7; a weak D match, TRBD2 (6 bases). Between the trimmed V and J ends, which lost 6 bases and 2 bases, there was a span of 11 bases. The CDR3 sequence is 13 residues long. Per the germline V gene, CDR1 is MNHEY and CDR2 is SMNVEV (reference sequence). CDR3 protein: CASSPGVAYEQYF. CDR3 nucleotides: TGTGCCAGCAGCCCGGGGGTCGCCTACGAGCAGTACTTC.

CDR3 loop: CASSQGQPQETQYF. CDR3 bases: TGCGCCAGCAGCCAAGGACAGCCCCAAGAGACCCAGTACTTC. V usage is TRBV5-1 and J usage is TRBJ2-5, with D perhaps matching TRBD1 (6 bases). CDR3 length equals 14 residues. Trimming removed 4 bases from V and 1 base from J, with 11 bases in between. The germline V gene has CDR1 SGHRS and CDR2 YFSETQ.

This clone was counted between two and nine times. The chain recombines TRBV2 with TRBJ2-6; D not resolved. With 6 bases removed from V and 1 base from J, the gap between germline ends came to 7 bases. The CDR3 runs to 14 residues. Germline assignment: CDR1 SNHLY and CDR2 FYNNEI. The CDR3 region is CASSSWSGANVLTF. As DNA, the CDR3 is TGTGCCAGCAGCAGTTGGTCTGGGGCCAACGTCCTGACTTTC.

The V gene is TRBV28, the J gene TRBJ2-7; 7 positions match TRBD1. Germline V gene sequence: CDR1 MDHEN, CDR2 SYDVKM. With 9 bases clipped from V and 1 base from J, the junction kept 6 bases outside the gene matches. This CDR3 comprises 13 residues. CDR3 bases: TGTGCCAGTACCGGGACAGAGTCCTACGAGCAGTACTTC. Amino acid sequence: CASTGTESYEQYF.

The CDR3 DNA is TGTGCCAGCAGCTTTTTGTTTTCTGGGACGGACACAGATACGCAGTATTTT. Amino acid sequence: CASSFLFSGTDTDTQYF. V usage is TRBV5-5 and J usage is TRBJ2-3; D may be TRBD1 or TRBD2 (5 bases each). The V gene lost 2 bases and the J gene lost 2 bases, with 18 bases spanning the gap. Germline V gene lookup returns CDR1 SGHKS and CDR2 YYEKEE (reference sequence). This CDR3 is 17 amino acids long.

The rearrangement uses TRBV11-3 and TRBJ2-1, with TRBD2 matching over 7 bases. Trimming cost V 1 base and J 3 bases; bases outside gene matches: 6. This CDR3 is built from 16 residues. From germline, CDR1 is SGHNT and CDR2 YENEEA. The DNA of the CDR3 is TGTGCCAGCAGCTTAGTAGGCCTAGCGGACTACAATGAGCAGTTCTTC. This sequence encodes CASSLVGLADYNEQFF.

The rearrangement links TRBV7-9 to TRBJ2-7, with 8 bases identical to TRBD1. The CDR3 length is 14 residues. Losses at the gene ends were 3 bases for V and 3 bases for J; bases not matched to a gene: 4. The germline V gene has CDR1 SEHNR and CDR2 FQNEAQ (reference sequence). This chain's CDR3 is CASSFPDRVYEQYF. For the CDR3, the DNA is TGTGCCAGCAGCTTTCCGGACAGGGTCTACGAGCAGTACTTC.

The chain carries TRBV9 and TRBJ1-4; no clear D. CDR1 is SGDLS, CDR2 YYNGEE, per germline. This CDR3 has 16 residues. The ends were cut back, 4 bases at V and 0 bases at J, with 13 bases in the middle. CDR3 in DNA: TGTGCCAGCAGCCCGATGACCGACTCAACTAATGAAAAACTGTTTTTT. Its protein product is CASSPMTDSTNEKLFF.

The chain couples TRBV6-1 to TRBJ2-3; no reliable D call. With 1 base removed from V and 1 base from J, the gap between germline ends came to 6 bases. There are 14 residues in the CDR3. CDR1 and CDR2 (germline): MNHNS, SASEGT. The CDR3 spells CASSEVDGTDTQYF. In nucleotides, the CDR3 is TGTGCCAGCAGTGAAGTGGACGGCACAGATACGCAGTATTTT.

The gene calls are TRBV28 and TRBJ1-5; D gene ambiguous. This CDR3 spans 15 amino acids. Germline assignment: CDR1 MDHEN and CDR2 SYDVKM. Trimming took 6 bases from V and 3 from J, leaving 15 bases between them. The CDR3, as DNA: TGTGCCAGCAGGGACCGTTTCCTTCTCAATCAGCCCCAGCATTTT. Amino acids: CASRDRFLLNQPQHF.

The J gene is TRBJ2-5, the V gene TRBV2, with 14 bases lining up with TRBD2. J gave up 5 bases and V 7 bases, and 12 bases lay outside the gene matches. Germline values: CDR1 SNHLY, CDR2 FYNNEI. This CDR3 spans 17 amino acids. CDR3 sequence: CASKFGTSGGAKETQYF. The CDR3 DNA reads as TGTGCCAGCAAATTCGGGACTAGCGGGGGCGCAAAGGAGACCCAGTACTTC.

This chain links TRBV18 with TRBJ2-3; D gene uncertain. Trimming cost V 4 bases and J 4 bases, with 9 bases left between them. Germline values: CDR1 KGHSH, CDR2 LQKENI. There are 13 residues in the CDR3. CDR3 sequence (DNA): TGTGCCAGCTCACGACCGAACGCAGATACGCAGTATTTT. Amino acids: CASSRPNADTQYF.

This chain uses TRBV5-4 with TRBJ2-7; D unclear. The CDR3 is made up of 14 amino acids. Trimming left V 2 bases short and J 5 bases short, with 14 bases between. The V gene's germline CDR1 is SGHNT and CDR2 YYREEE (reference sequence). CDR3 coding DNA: TGTGCCAGCAGCTTAGAGGATGGCAGAGACGAGCAGTACTTC. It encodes CASSLEDGRDEQYF.

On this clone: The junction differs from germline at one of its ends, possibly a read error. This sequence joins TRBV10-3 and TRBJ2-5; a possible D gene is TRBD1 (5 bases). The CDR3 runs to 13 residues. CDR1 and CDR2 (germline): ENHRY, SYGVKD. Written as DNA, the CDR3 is TGTGCCATCAGGGAGTCAGGGCAAGAGACCCAGTACTTC. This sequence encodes CAIRESGQETQYF.

The CDR3 loop is CASSESSGAGETQYF. CDR3 sequence (DNA): TGTGCCAGCAGTGAGTCGAGCGGGGCGGGAGAGACCCAGTACTTC. This chain connects TRBV6-4 to TRBJ2-5; 7 nucleotides agree with TRBD2. Germline CDR1 reads MRHNA; CDR2 reads SNTAGT. CDR3 length: 15 residues. V was clipped by 3 bases and J by 4 bases; unmatched bases: 8.

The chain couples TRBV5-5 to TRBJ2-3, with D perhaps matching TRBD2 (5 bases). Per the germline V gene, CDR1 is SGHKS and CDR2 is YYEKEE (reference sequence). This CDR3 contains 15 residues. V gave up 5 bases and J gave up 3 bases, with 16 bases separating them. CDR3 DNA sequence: TGTGCCAGCAGTCGTGACCCGACGGGGACAGATACGCAGTATTTT. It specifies CASSRDPTGTDTQYF.